This TCR beta chain appears in the sequencing data of a study of memory CD4+ T cells and cytomegalovirus serostatus. About the study: This sample comes from healthy Belgian adults, fewer than ten CMV seropositive, around 26 seronegative. Study outcomes and limitations: CD4+ memory repertoires contained 67 of 164 reported CMV TCRbeta sequences. Repertoires predicted CMV serostatus with median bootstrapped AUC of 0.95.

To note about this clone: Its antigen is unknown.

The CDR3 sequence is 20 residues long. After removal of 2 bases from V and 2 bases from J, the junction contained 18 bases not matched to a gene. In germline, CDR1 is MDHEN, CDR2 SYDVKM. Single viable CD3+CD4+CD8-CD45RO+ cells were sorted as the memory CD4+ T cells. The authors' processing: Out-of-frame sequences were removed, leaving 2 million to 2.5 million distinct TCRbeta sequences. Clones were sequenced by immunoSEQ multiplex PCR, and TCRdb holds only the in-frame ones, with some missing. V, J and clone size are taken as reported in that table, and D and trimming were inferred from the DNA itself. The sample holds 55,000 or so clones, 80% to 85% seen once.

This TCR was recovered from an adult in good health and CMV-seropositive. The sample comprised memory CD4+ T cells from blood. The chain joins TRBV28 to TRBJ2-3; 8 nucleotides align to TRBD2. CDR3 DNA sequence: TGTGCCAGCAGTTTACGGATCATTATAGCGGGAATCCGGAACACAGATACGCAGTATTTT. This sequence encodes CASSLRIIIAGIRNTDTQYF.